The 6 T cell receptor beta chains reported below all come from one sample, sequenced in a study of shared clonotypes between healthy human individuals. Some clones are missing from TCRdb's copy, which holds only in-frame ones; the method was immunoSEQ multiplex PCR. The data contain around 600,000 clones, nearly 98% of them seen just once; the ten biggest clones take up 0.3%. Naivety among CD8 cells was defined by CD45RO negativity and positive CCR7 selection, thereby excluding terminally differentiated effector memory CD45RA+ cells. The sample was naive CD8+ T cells sorted from blood. The receptors shown here come from a man aged 25 to 40 in good health.

The rearrangement joins TRBV6-5 to TRBJ2-3; 7 nucleotides match TRBD2. The CDR3 loop spans 15 amino acids. Trimming removed 2 bases from V and 4 bases from J; junction bases left unmatched: 6. In germline, CDR1 is MNHEY, CDR2 SVGAGI. CDR3 residues: CASSYNGGRSDTQYF. The CDR3 DNA follows: TGTGCCAGCAGTTACAACGGCGGGAGATCAGATACGCAGTATTTT.

This chain links TRBV15 with TRBJ2-5; TRBD1 matches at 9 bases. The CDR3 contains 17 residues. V shed 0 bases, J shed 0 bases, and the junction held 5 bases outside the gene matches. Germline V gives CDR1 LNHNV, CDR2 YYDKDF (reference sequence). The CDR3 here is CATSRDLTGGNQETQYF. In DNA, the CDR3 is TGTGCCACCAGCAGAGATTTGACAGGGGGTAACCAAGAGACCCAGTACTTC.

This clone was seen only once. The rearrangement joins TRBV6-1 to TRBJ2-1, with D possibly called TRBD1 or TRBD2 (5 bases each). The V gene's germline CDR1 is MNHNS and CDR2 SASEGT. The CDR3 is 15 amino acids. V was pared by 5 bases and J by 1 base, with 12 bases between. CDR3 amino acids: CASSSLGDSYNEQFF. CDR3 bases: TGTGCCAGCAGTTCTCTGGGGGATTCCTACAATGAGCAGTTCTTC.

The chain carries TRBV11-3 and TRBJ1-1; 7 bases match TRBD1. In germline, CDR1 is SGHNT, CDR2 YENEEA. The CDR3 extends over 13 amino acids. Losses at the gene ends were 5 bases for V and 7 bases for J; bases not matched to a gene: 7. CDR3 DNA: TGTGCCAGCAGCCCGCGGACAGGCGGTGAAGCTTTCTTT. Amino acid sequence: CASSPRTGGEAFF.

The chain uses TRBV27 and TRBJ1-1; 9 bases match TRBD1. Unmatched junction bases numbered 7, after V lost 5 bases and J lost 0 bases. Germline CDR1 reads MNHEY; CDR2 reads SMNVEV (reference sequence). The CDR3 is 16 amino acids. CDR3 in amino acids: CASSQNRGLVNTEAFF. CDR3 coding DNA: TGTGCCAGCAGTCAAAACAGGGGGCTCGTGAACACTGAAGCTTTCTTT.

The genes are TRBV9 and TRBJ2-5; D tentatively fits TRBD1 or TRBD2 (5 bases each). Germline V gene sequence: CDR1 SGDLS, CDR2 YYNGEE. V shed 0 bases and J shed 5 bases, with 11 bases lying between them. CDR3 length: 14 amino acids. In DNA, the CDR3 is TGTGCCAGCAGCGTAGGAGGGGTGGAGGAGACCCAGTACTTC. Protein: CASSVGGVEETQYF.